This T cell receptor (beta chain) appears in the sequencing data of a study of T cell responses to AZD1222 COVID-19 vaccine. This table comes from immunoSEQ multiplex PCR, and its TCRdb copy is limited to in-frame clones, with some not included. The table includes 150,000 or so clones, 90% detected once. There are 14 residues in the CDR3. V lost 7 bases, J lost 2 bases, and 15 bases lay in between. The germline V gene has CDR1 MNHEY and CDR2 SVGAGI. A note on this clone: Its antigen is undetermined.

Whole-study results and caveats: In all cases, repertoires were sampled only after the peak T cell response.

The TCR comes from an adult in good health. The chain couples TRBV6-5 to TRBJ2-7, with D perhaps assigned TRBD1 or TRBD2 (6 bases each). The sample in question was peripheral blood, obtained on day 0 of AZD1222 vaccination. The CDR3 reads CASKNAGTTYEQYF. DNA for the CDR3: TGTGCCAGCAAGAATGCGGGGACAACCTACGAGCAGTACTTC.